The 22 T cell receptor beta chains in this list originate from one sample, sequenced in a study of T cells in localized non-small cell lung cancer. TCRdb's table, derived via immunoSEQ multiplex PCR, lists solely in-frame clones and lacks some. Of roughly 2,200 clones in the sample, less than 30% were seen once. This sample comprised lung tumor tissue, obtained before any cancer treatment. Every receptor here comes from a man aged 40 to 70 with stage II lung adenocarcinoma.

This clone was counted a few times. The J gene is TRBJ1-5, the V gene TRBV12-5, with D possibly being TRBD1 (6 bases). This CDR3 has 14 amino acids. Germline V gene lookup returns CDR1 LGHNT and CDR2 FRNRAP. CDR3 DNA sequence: TGTGCCAGCAAGGGGGGCCTCGAAAATCAGCCCCAGCATTTT. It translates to CASKGGLENQPQHF. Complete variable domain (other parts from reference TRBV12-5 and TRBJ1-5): DARVTQTPRHKVTEMGQEVTMRCQPILGHNTVFWYRQTMMQGLELLAYFRNRAPLDDSGMPKDRFSAEMPDATLATLKIQPSEPRDSAVYFCASKGGLENQPQHFGDGTRLSIL.

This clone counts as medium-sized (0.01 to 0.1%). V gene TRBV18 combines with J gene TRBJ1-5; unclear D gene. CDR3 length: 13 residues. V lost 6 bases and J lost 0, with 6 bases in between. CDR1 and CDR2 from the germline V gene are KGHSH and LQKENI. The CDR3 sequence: CASSLYSNQPQHF. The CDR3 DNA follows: TGTGCCAGCTCCCTCTATAGCAATCAGCCCCAGCATTTT.

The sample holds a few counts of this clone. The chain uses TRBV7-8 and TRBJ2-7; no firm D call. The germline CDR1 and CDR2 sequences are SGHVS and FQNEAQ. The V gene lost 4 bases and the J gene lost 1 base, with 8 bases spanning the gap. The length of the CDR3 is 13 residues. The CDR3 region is CASSSSGSYEQYF. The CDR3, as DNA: TGTGCCAGCAGCTCCTCCGGATCCTACGAGCAGTACTTC.

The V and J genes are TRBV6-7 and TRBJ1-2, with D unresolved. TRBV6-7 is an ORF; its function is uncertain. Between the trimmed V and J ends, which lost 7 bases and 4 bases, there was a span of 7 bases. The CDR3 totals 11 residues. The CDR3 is CASNGVYGYTF. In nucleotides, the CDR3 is TGTGCCAGCAACGGAGTCTATGGCTACACCTTC.

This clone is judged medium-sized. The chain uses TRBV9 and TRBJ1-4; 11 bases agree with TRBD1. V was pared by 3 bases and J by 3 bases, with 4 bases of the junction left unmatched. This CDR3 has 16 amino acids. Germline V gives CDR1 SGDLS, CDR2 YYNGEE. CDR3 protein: CASSADRGRSNEKLFF. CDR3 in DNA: TGTGCCAGCAGCGCGGACAGGGGGCGATCTAATGAAAAACTGTTTTTT. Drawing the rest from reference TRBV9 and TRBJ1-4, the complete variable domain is DSGVTQTPKHLITATGQRVTLRCSPRSGDLSVYWYQQSLDQGLQFLIQYYNGEERAKGNILERFSAQQFPDLHSELNLSSLELGDSALYFCASSADRGRSNEKLFFGSGTQLSVL.

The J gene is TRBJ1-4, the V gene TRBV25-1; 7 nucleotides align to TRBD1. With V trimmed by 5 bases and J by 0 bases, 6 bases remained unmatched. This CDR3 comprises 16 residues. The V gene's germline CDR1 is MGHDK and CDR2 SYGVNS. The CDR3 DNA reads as TGTGCCAGCAGTCAGGGGGGCCAGGCAACTAATGAAAAACTGTTTTTT. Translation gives CASSQGGQATNEKLFF.

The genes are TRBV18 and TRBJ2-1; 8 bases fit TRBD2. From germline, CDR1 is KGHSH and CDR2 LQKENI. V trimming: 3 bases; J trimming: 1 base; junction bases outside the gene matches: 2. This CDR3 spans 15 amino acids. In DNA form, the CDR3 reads TGTGCCAGCTCACCCCTAGCGGGTTCCTACAATGAGCAGTTCTTC. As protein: CASSPLAGSYNEQFF.

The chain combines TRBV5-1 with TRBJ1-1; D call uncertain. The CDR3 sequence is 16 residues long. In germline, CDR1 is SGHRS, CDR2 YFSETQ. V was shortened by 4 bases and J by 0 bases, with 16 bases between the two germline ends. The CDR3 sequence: CASSDHPADMNTEAFF. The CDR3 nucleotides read TGCGCCAGCAGCGACCATCCGGCGGATATGAACACTGAAGCTTTCTTT.

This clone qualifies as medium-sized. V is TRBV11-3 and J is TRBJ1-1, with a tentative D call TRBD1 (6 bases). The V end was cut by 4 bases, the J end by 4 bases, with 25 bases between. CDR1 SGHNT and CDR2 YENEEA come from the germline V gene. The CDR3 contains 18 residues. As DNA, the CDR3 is TGTGCCAGCAGCTCGGACCTACAGGGAATAATAGTAGCCACTGAAGCTTTCTTT. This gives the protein CASSSDLQGIIVATEAFF. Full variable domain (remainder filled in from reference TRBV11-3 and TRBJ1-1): EAGVVQSPRYKIIEKKQPVAFWCNPISGHNTLYWYLQNLGQGPELLIRYENEEAVDDSQLPKDRFSAERLKGVDSTLKIQPAELGDSAVYLCASSSDLQGIIVATEAFFGQGTRLTVV.

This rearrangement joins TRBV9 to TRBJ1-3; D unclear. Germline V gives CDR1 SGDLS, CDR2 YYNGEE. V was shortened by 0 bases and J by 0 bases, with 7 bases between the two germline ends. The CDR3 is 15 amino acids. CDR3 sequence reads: CASSVEPSSGNTIYF. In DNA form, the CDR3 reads TGTGCCAGCAGCGTAGAGCCGAGCTCTGGAAACACCATATATTTT.

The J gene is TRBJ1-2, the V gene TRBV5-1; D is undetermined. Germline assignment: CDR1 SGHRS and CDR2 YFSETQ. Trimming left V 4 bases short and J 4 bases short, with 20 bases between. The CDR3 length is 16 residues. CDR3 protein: CASSPEDARASYGYTF. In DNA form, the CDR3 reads TGCGCCAGCAGCCCGGAAGATGCGAGGGCGTCCTATGGCTACACCTTC. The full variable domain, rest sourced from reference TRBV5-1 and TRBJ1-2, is KAGVTQTPRYLIKTRGQQVTLSCSPISGHRSVSWYQQTPGQGLQFLFEYFSETQRNKGNFPGRFSGRQFSNSRSEMNVSTLELGDSALYLCASSPEDARASYGYTFGSGTRLTVV.

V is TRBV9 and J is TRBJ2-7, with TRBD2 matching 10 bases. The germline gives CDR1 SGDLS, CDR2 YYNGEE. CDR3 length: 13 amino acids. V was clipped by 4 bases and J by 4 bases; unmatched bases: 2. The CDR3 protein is CASSPSGRYEQYF. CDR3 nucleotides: TGTGCCAGCAGCCCTAGCGGGAGATACGAGCAGTACTTC.

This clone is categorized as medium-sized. CDR3 DNA: TGTGCCAGCAGTGAACAGGTCAGCTCTGGAAACACCATATATTTT. Protein: CASSEQVSSGNTIYF. V usage is TRBV2 and J usage is TRBJ1-3; no clear D gene. The ends were cut back, 2 bases at V and 0 bases at J, with 8 bases in the middle. Looked up from germline, CDR1 is SNHLY and CDR2 is FYNNEI. The CDR3 is made up of 15 amino acids.

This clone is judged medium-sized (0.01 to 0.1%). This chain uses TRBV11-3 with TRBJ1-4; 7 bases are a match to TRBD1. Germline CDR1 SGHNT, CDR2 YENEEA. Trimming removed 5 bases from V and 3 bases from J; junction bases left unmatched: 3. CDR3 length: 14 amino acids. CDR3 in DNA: TGTGCCAGCAGCGCCGGGACAGCTAATGAAAAACTGTTTTTT. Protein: CASSAGTANEKLFF.

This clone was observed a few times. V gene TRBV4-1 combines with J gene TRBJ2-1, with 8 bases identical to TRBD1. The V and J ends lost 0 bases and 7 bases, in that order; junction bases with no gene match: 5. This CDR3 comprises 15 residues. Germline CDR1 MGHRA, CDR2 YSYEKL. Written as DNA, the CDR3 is TGCGCCAGCAGCCAAGATTGGACAGGGAGGAATGAGCAGTTCTTC. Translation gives CASSQDWTGRNEQFF.

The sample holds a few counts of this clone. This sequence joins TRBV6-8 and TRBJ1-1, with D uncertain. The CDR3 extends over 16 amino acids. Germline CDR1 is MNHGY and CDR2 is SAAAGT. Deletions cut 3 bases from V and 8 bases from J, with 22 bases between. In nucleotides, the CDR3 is TGTGCCAGCAGTTATCCTTTCGGGGAAGGGCTCTACGAAGCTTTCTTT. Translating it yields CASSYPFGEGLYEAFF.

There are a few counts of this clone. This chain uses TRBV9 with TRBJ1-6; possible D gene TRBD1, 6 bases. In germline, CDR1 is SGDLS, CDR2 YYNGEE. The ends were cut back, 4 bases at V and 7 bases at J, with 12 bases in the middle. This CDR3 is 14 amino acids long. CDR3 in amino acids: CASSLRTANSPLHF. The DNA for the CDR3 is TGTGCCAGCAGCCTTAGGACAGCCAATTCACCCCTCCACTTT.

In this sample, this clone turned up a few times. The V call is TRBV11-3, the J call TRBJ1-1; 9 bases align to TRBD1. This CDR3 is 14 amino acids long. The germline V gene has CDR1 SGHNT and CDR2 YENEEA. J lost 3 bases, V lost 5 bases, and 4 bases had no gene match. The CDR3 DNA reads TGTGCCAGCAGCCCTAGGACAGGGGACACTGAAGCTTTCTTT. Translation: CASSPRTGDTEAFF.

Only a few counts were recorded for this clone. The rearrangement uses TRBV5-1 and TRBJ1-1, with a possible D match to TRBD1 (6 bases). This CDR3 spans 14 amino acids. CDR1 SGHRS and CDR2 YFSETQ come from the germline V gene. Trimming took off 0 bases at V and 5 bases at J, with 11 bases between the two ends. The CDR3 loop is CASSLEGGTTEAFF. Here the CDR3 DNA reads TGCGCCAGCAGCTTGGAAGGGGGAACTACTGAAGCTTTCTTT.

The CDR3 bases are TGTGCCAGCAGCCTTGCGGGGGCTGGAAACACCATATATTTT. This codes for CASSLAGAGNTIYF. The chain joins TRBV28 to TRBJ1-3; a possible D gene is TRBD1 (5 bases). CDR1 is MDHEN and CDR2 is SYDVKM in the germline V gene. V lost 6 bases, J lost 2 bases, and 11 bases lay in between. This CDR3 is 14 amino acids long.

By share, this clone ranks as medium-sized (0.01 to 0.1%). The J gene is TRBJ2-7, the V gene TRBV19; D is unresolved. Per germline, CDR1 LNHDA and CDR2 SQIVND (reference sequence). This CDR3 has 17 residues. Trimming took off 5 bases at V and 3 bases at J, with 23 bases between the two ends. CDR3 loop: CASSQTALSQTFYEQYF. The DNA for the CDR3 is TGTGCCAGTAGTCAAACTGCCCTCAGCCAGACCTTCTACGAGCAGTACTTC.

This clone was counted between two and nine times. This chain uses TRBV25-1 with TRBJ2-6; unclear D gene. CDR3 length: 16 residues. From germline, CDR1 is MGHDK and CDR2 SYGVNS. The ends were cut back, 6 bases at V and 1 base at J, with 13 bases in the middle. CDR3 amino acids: CASSPRSGSGANVLTF. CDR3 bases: TGTGCCAGCAGCCCAAGATCCGGATCTGGGGCCAACGTCCTGACTTTC.